A selection of T cell receptor beta chains follows, all from one sample in a study of blood T cell repertoires in COVID-19. Assay used: immunoSEQ multiplex PCR; TCRdb lists only in-frame clones, some missing. Of about 83,000 clones listed, about 82% are singletons. The material sequenced was peripheral blood. The receptors were sampled from a woman older than 75 with acute or convalescent COVID-19. Each CDR3 is given without its conserved first and last residue. The order of the fields is J gene, CDR3 length, V gene, CDR3 protein.

TRBJ2-1 18 TRBV11-3 ASSLVSTSGGPSSYNEQF
TRBJ2-3 15 TRBV28 ASSLAGLAGGTDTQY
TRBJ1-3 17 TRBV5-6 ASSLSLGQGNPSGNTIY
TRBJ2-1 12 TRBV3-1/TRBV3-2 ASSLETRYNEQF
TRBJ2-2 16 TRBV7-2 ASSLKREGWAHTGELF
TRBJ2-7 14 TRBV11-1 ASSLRSSDYAYEQY
TRBJ1-2 13 TRBV5-1 ASSLEAGGAYGYT
TRBJ2-3 12 TRBV24-1 ATSELTGVGGQY
TRBJ1-4 15 TRBV23-1 ASSQSLNRQSNEKLF
TRBJ2-1 14 TRBV7-2 ASSLLTGASYNEQF
TRBJ2-5 13 TRBV9 ASSAGQGFQETQY
TRBJ2-2 15 TRBV5-1 ASSSGLAGGLTGELF
TRBJ2-3 13 TRBV5-6 ASSLDTGITDTQY
TRBJ2-3 12 TRBV18 ASSRSLATDTQY
TRBJ1-3 12 TRBV30 AWIRRGSGNTIY
TRBJ2-4 16 TRBV10-2 ASSNRDRAALAKNIQY
TRBJ2-5 12 TRBV5-1 ASSSRVAGETQY
TRBJ2-3 13 TRBV9 ASSVASLSTDTQY
TRBJ2-7 16 TRBV6-2/TRBV6-3 ASSTSGGRTTFIYEQY
TRBJ2-3 10 TRBV11-3 ASSHRLAAQY
TRBJ1-2 12 TRBV19 ASTPQGANYGYT
TRBJ2-2 15 TRBV19 ASRSRTSGGGTGELF
TRBJ2-3 12 TRBV10-1 ASSLRGSSDTQY
TRBJ1-6 15 TRBV7-2 ASSGGTGSSYNSPLH
TRBJ1-1 14 TRBV18 ASSPTGAGPNTEAF
TRBJ1-1 13 TRBV7-9 ASSSNSGQGGEAF
TRBJ2-5 13 TRBV9 ASSRFGADQETQY
TRBJ2-2 15 TRBV11-2 ASSLGTSGGNTGELF
TRBJ1-1 13 TRBV5-1 ASSLGSQSGTEAF
TRBJ1-2 12 TRBV28 ASTAPIGYYGYT
TRBJ2-1 13 TRBV28 ASSLRESSYNEQF
TRBJ2-1 12 TRBV19 ASSPAGGRDEQF
TRBJ1-2 12 TRBV7-6 ASSKDRGREGYT
TRBJ2-5 13 TRBV2 ASSEVRAGGPGQY
TRBJ2-2 11 TRBV27 ASRTINTGELF
TRBJ1-2 12 TRBV29-1 SVVPGTGGAGYT
TRBJ1-6 13 TRBV23-1 ASSRGDARNSPLH
TRBJ2-3 16 TRBV5-1 ASSLGSGGARNTDTQY
TRBJ1-1 11 TRBV10-1 ASSEEGRAEAF
TRBJ1-1 13 TRBV7-8 ASSLKTGGMTEAF
TRBJ2-4 13 TRBV19 ASSTRVLAKNIQY
TRBJ2-7 13 TRBV15 ATSRDPQGASEQY
TRBJ1-4 13 TRBV6-5 ASLTAVTTNEKLF
TRBJ2-5 12 TRBV9 ASSVAFGAETQY
TRBJ2-1 17 TRBV9 ASSVGPSMGLSSYNEQF
TRBJ1-2 15 TRBV24-1 ATSDSRTGVLEGGYT
TRBJ1-1 11 TRBV6-5 ASSYSRGYEAF
TRBJ2-7 11 TRBV10-3 AIRKGDSYEQY